The 22 T cell receptor beta chains below all came from one sample that was sequenced in a study of cytotoxic CD8 clonotypes in ibrutinib-treated CLL. Profiled with immunoSEQ multiplex PCR; TCRdb holds only in-frame clones, not every one. The sample shows more than 150,000 clones, around 72% of them seen only once. Here the sequenced sample was PBMCs, taken after 24 months of ibrutinib treatment. The receptors originated from a human donor with chronic lymphocytic leukemia.

A few counts support this clone. The chain links TRBV7-3 to TRBJ1-1; possibly TRBD1 for D (6 bases). Per germline, CDR1 SGHTA and CDR2 FQGTGA. Trimming removed 5 bases from V and 4 bases from J, with 14 bases in between. The CDR3 is 14 amino acids. Written as DNA, the CDR3 is TGTGCCAGCAGCACGGGACAATCTGGCACTGAAGCTTTCTTT. Protein product: CASSTGQSGTEAFF.

The rearrangement links TRBV7-9 to TRBJ1-1, with a tentative D call TRBD1 (5 bases). CDR3 length: 13 residues. V dropped 2 bases and J dropped 11 bases, with 15 bases sitting between them. Germline V CDR1 and CDR2: SEHNR, FQNEAQ (reference sequence). CDR3 bases: TGTGCCAGCAGCTTAAATACGGGGGTTAATGCTTTCTTT. As protein: CASSLNTGVNAFF.

In this sample, this clone turned up once. This chain connects TRBV9 to TRBJ2-3; 14 bases map to TRBD2. There are 18 residues in the CDR3. After removal of 4 bases from V and 2 bases from J, the junction contained 9 bases not matched to a gene. In germline, CDR1 is SGDLS, CDR2 YYNGEE. CDR3 loop: CASSHPTSGREVTDTQYF. The CDR3 coding sequence is TGTGCCAGCAGCCACCCGACTAGCGGGAGGGAGGTCACAGATACGCAGTATTTT.

V is TRBV28 and J is TRBJ2-6; 8 bases agree with TRBD1. This CDR3 is 17 amino acids long. Germline V gene lookup returns CDR1 MDHEN and CDR2 SYDVKM. V lost 2 bases and J lost 1; bases outside the gene matches: 4. DNA for the CDR3: TGTGCCAGCAGTTTACGGGACAGGTCTTCTGGGGCCAACGTCCTGACTTTC. As protein: CASSLRDRSSGANVLTF.

This clone has more than one count but fewer than ten. J is TRBJ2-5 and V is TRBV7-9; TRBD2 matches at 10 bases. V shed 3 bases and J 5 bases; nucleotides not matched to a gene: 3. The CDR3 contains 14 residues. CDR1 is SEHNR and CDR2 is FQNEAQ in the germline V gene (reference sequence). For the CDR3, the DNA is TGTGCCAGCAGCTTCCTAGCGGGAGTGGAGACCCAGTACTTC. It translates to CASSFLAGVETQYF.

The rearrangement links TRBV18 to TRBJ1-2; the D gene is possibly TRBD1 (6 bases). CDR1 and CDR2 (germline): KGHSH, LQKENI. CDR3 length: 14 residues. Trimming took off 2 bases at V and 8 bases at J, with 15 bases between the two ends. The CDR3 protein is CASSPYQGSEGYTF. The CDR3 DNA reads as TGTGCCAGCTCACCATACCAGGGGAGCGAGGGCTACACCTTC.

The chain has TRBV30 and TRBJ2-7, with 7 bases aligning to TRBD1. Germline V gene sequence: CDR1 GTSNPN, CDR2 SVGIG (reference sequence). The CDR3 has 11 residues. The chain's CDR3 is CAQQDRVHQYF. The CDR3 bases are TGTGCACAGCAAGACAGGGTCCATCAGTACTTC.

The J gene is TRBJ1-2, the V gene TRBV19; 7 bases line up with TRBD1. Germline CDR1 reads LNHDA; CDR2 reads SQIVND (reference sequence). The trim removed 3 bases at V and 6 bases at J, leaving 4 bases unmatched. The CDR3 has 13 residues. As DNA, the CDR3 is TGTGCCAGTAGTATGGACAGGAAGGATGGCTACACCTTC. It codes for CASSMDRKDGYTF.

This clone has a handful of counts. This chain's CDR3 is CASRGTGGETQYF. CDR3 coding DNA: TGTGCCAGTAGAGGGACAGGCGGGGAGACCCAGTACTTC. The J gene is TRBJ2-5, the V gene TRBV19; 8 positions agree with TRBD1. The CDR3 loop spans 13 amino acids. CDR1 is LNHDA and CDR2 is SQIVND in the germline V gene (reference sequence). Trimming at V came to 6 bases and at J to 5 bases, leaving 5 bases not matched to a gene.

The chain combines TRBV6-5 with TRBJ1-2, with TRBD1 matching 7 bases. Germline assignment: CDR1 MNHEY and CDR2 SVGAGI. The CDR3 has 12 amino acids. Losses at the gene ends were 6 bases for V and 10 bases for J; bases not matched to a gene: 8. In nucleotides, the CDR3 is TGTGCCAGCAGAGACAGGGAGGCTTCCTACACCTTC. Residues: CASRDREASYTF.

The J gene is TRBJ2-3, the V gene TRBV5-5; 12 nucleotides line up with TRBD2. CDR1 and CDR2 (germline): SGHKS, YYEKEE (reference sequence). The trim removed 4 bases at V and 3 bases at J, leaving 12 bases unmatched. The CDR3 runs to 18 residues. The CDR3 loop is CASSRPGRLAGETDTQYF. In DNA, the CDR3 is TGTGCCAGCAGCAGACCAGGTCGACTAGCGGGGGAAACAGATACGCAGTATTTT. The variable domain in full, with the rest retrieved from reference TRBV5-5 and TRBJ2-3, is DAGVTQSPTHLIKTRGQQVTLRCSPISGHKSVSWYQQVLGQGPQFIFQYYEKEERGRGNFPDRFSARQFPNYSSELNVNALLLGDSALYLCASSRPGRLAGETDTQYFGPGTRLTVL.

The chain recombines TRBV5-6 with TRBJ2-3; a weak D match, TRBD1 (5 bases). V was pared by 4 bases and J by 3 bases, with 9 bases between. Germline V gene data show CDR1 as SGHDT and CDR2 as YYEEEE. There are 13 residues in the CDR3. The DNA for the CDR3 is TGTGCCAGCAGCGTGAGACAGACAGATACGCAGTATTTT. Protein: CASSVRQTDTQYF.

The rearrangement uses TRBV25-1 and TRBJ1-2; no reliable D call. The germline V and J ends were trimmed by 1 base and 1 base, with 13 bases remaining between them. Germline V gene lookup returns CDR1 MGHDK and CDR2 SYGVNS. This CDR3 spans 16 amino acids. The CDR3 sequence is CASSEFAAADNYGYTF. CDR3 nucleotide sequence: TGTGCCAGCAGTGAATTTGCGGCAGCCGATAACTATGGCTACACCTTC.

In this sample, this clone turned up once. This sequence joins TRBV5-1 and TRBJ2-3; TRBD2 agrees at 8 bases. The trim removed 4 bases at V and 6 bases at J, leaving 7 bases unmatched. Germline assignment: CDR1 SGHRS and CDR2 YFSETQ. The CDR3 contains 14 residues. CDR3 DNA: TGCGCCAGCAGCCCGGGAGGGCTTGGGGATACGCAGTATTTT. Amino acids: CASSPGGLGDTQYF.

The chain joins TRBV5-1 to TRBJ2-7; tentative D call: TRBD1 (5 bases). CDR3 length equals 13 residues. Trimming cost V 0 bases and J 6 bases, with 10 bases left between them. Germline-derived CDR1 and CDR2 are SGHRS and YFSETQ. This chain's CDR3 is CASSLVQGGEQYF. Written as DNA, the CDR3 is TGCGCCAGCAGCTTGGTCCAGGGTGGCGAGCAGTACTTC.

The rearrangement joins TRBV11-3 to TRBJ1-5; no definite D call. Trimming removed 0 bases at V and 6 bases at J, with 0 bases between. CDR3 length: 11 amino acids. Per the germline V gene, CDR1 is SGHNT and CDR2 is YENEEA. CDR3 DNA sequence: TGTGCCAGCAGCTTAGATCAGCCCCAGCATTTT. Translated, it gives CASSLDQPQHF.

The chain has TRBV15 and TRBJ2-1; D might be TRBD2 (7 bases). The CDR3 contains 17 residues. Trimming left V 1 base short and J 6 bases short, with 19 bases between. Germline CDR1 LNHNV, CDR2 YYDKDF (reference sequence). CDR3 sequence (DNA): TGTGCCACCAGCAGAGTACGCCTCGGGGGGCAGATCAATGAGCAGTTCTTC. Translation: CATSRVRLGGQINEQFF.

The V gene is TRBV9, the J gene TRBJ1-2, with 9 bases matching TRBD1. Losses at the gene ends were 3 bases for V and 8 bases for J; bases not matched to a gene: 14. Germline assignment: CDR1 SGDLS and CDR2 YYNGEE. The CDR3 is made up of 16 amino acids. The CDR3 reads CASSAQASGTGTGYTF. CDR3 in DNA: TGTGCCAGCAGCGCACAAGCCTCGGGGACAGGGACCGGCTACACCTTC.

This clone was seen just once. The V gene is TRBV4-2, the J gene TRBJ2-3; TRBD1 is a possible D gene (6 bases). Trimming took off 2 bases at V and 2 bases at J, with 11 bases between the two ends. The CDR3 extends over 15 amino acids. Germline V gene data show CDR1 as LGHNA and CDR2 as YNFKEQ. The CDR3 DNA reads TGTGCCAGCAGCCAACCGGGACAACCCACAGATACGCAGTATTTT. Its translation: CASSQPGQPTDTQYF.

This clone was observed a handful of times. The chain uses TRBV7-7 and TRBJ2-1; the D call may be TRBD1 or TRBD2 (5 bases each). The ends were cut back, 4 bases at V and 5 bases at J, with 9 bases in the middle. The CDR3 length is 13 residues. CDR1 is SSHAT and CDR2 is FNYEAQ in the germline V gene (reference sequence). CDR3 region: CASSWDLDNEQFF. As DNA, the CDR3 is TGTGCCAGCAGCTGGGACCTAGACAATGAGCAGTTCTTC.

The chain employs TRBV15 and TRBJ2-1, with 13 bases lining up with TRBD2. The CDR3 runs 18 residues. V gave up 2 bases and J gave up 4 bases; unmatched junction bases: 8. Per the germline V gene, CDR1 is LNHNV and CDR2 is YYDKDF (reference sequence). In DNA, the CDR3 is TGTGCCACCAGCAGAAGCTTACTAGCGGGAGGGGCGTACAATGAGCAGTTCTTC. Translated: CATSRSLLAGGAYNEQFF.

The V gene is TRBV28, the J gene TRBJ2-5, with D unclear. Trimming removed 5 bases from V and 2 bases from J, with 12 bases in between. CDR1 and CDR2 from the germline V gene are MDHEN and SYDVKM. The CDR3 length is 14 residues. DNA of the CDR3: TGTGCCAGCAGTCTTCTCGGGTTACAAGAGACCCAGTACTTC. Its protein is CASSLLGLQETQYF.